This T cell receptor beta chain was observed in a study of blood T cell repertoires in COVID-19. Study-level information: The study drew acute and convalescent COVID-19 samples from the United States, Italy and Spain. Sources were T cells, B-cell-depleted T cells, or PBMCs; the material itself was cDNA or gDNA.

Original analysis: It was from reference gene primer amplification that nucleated cell counts were estimated. The assay was immunoSEQ multiplex PCR, and TCRdb's table has in-frame clones only and misses some. For V, J and clone size, that table is used; D and trimming come from the DNA. Of 120,000 to 150,000 clones in the sample, roughly nine tenths were seen once. The CDR3 extends over 13 amino acids. The germline gives CDR1 SGHDN, CDR2 FVKESK. V was shortened by 1 base and J by 5 bases, with 8 bases between the two germline ends. The sequence was obtained from a human donor in a cohort sampled during active COVID-19. The sequenced material came from peripheral blood. The chain has TRBV14 and TRBJ1-1; possible D gene TRBD1, 5 bases. The CDR3 here is CASSQAGWTEAFF. The DNA of the CDR3 is TGTGCCAGCAGCCAAGCAGGGTGGACTGAAGCTTTCTTT.